These 8 T cell receptor beta chains came from one sample sequenced in a study of T cells after yellow fever vaccination. From the 5' RACE reads, TCRdb called clonotypes with MiXCR, one entry per CDR3 protein. The sample carries more than 110,000 distinct CDR3 sequences, just over 6.5% recorded once. Source: CD4+ T cells sorted from PBMCs, taken 10 days after the yellow fever booster vaccination. Every receptor here comes from a man aged 30 to 39 who received the YFV17D yellow fever vaccine.

This clonotype was seen repeatedly, ten times or more. V is TRBV29-1 and J is TRBJ2-4, with D tentatively TRBD2 (5 bases). V lost 7 bases and J 2 bases, leaving 12 bases between the germline ends. Germline-derived CDR1 and CDR2 are SQVTM and ANQGSEA. The CDR3 has 13 residues. CDR3 protein: CSARHGTKNIQYF. CDR3 nucleotide sequence: TGCAGCGCCAGACACGGGACCAAAAACATTCAGTACTTC.

This clonotype was recorded a few times. This chain joins TRBV29-1 and TRBJ2-7, with D perhaps being TRBD1 or TRBD2 (6 bases each). Germline lookup yields CDR1 SQVTM and CDR2 ANQGSEA. CDR3 length: 13 residues. V was trimmed by 5 bases and J by 2 bases, leaving 13 bases between them. The CDR3 spells CSVSGAGTYEQYF. The CDR3 DNA is TGCAGCGTTTCGGGGGCAGGAACCTACGAGCAGTACTTC.

At least ten counts were recorded for this clonotype. The chain couples TRBV7-9 to TRBJ2-5, with TRBD2 matching 7 bases. Germline V CDR1 and CDR2: SEHNR, FQNEAQ (reference sequence). With 5 bases clipped from V and 5 bases from J, the junction kept 11 bases outside the gene matches. The CDR3 covers 15 residues. The CDR3 DNA reads TGTGCCAGCAGCGGACTAGAAACCGGGGGGGAGACCCAGTACTTC. This sequence encodes CASSGLETGGETQYF. Based on the CDR3 plus reference TRBV7-9 and TRBJ2-5, the full variable domain is DTGVSQNPRHKITKRGQNVTFRCDPISEHNRLYWYRQTLGQGPEFLTYFQNEAQLEKSRLLSDRFSAERPKGSFSTLEIQRTEQGDSAMYLCASSGLETGGETQYFGPGTRLLVL.

In its sample, this clonotype was seen many times. The J gene is TRBJ2-3, the V gene TRBV6-1; TRBD2 matches at 8 bases. Looked up from germline, CDR1 is MNHNS and CDR2 is SASEGT. With V trimmed by 5 bases and J by 2 bases, 9 bases remained unmatched. The CDR3 runs to 16 residues. CDR3: CASSPMVAGLTDTQYF. For the CDR3, the DNA is TGTGCCAGCAGTCCGATGGTAGCGGGGCTCACAGATACGCAGTATTTT.

J is TRBJ2-5 and V is TRBV7-8; D is ambiguous. Germline V lookup: CDR1 SGHVS, CDR2 FQNEAQ. V gave up 3 bases and J gave up 0 bases, with 5 bases separating them. CDR3 size: 13 residues. In nucleotides, the CDR3 is TGTGCCAGCAGCTTGTATCACCAAGAGACCCAGTACTTC. Translation: CASSLYHQETQYF.

This clonotype was picked up a small number of times. This chain connects TRBV6-7 to TRBJ1-2; no firm D call. TRBV6-7 is marked as an open reading frame, function uncertain. With 7 bases removed from V and 2 bases from J, the gap between germline ends came to 41 bases. The CDR3 covers 23 residues. CDR3 amino acids: CASTGYTRQGTAELLNLNYGYTF. In DNA form, the CDR3 reads TGTGCCAGCACCGGTTATACCCGCCAAGGAACCGCCGAACTCCTAAACCTAAACTATGGCTACACCTTC.

This clonotype was counted ten times or more. The rearrangement joins TRBV20-1 to TRBJ1-1; the D is unclear. The CDR3 loop spans 11 amino acids. Trimming cost V 3 bases and J 6 bases, with 8 bases left between them. In germline, CDR1 is DFQATT, CDR2 SNEGSKA (reference sequence). CDR3 coding DNA: TGCAGTGCTAGGGATGGGGCTGAAGCTTTCTTT. Its translation is CSARDGAEAFF.

This clonotype was picked up many times. The chain carries TRBV20-1 and TRBJ2-3, with TRBD1 matching 7 bases. CDR3 length equals 14 residues. V shed 5 bases and J 1 base; nucleotides not matched to a gene: 6. Germline CDR1 and CDR2: DFQATT and SNEGSKA (reference sequence). This CDR3 is CSALGGAGTDTQYF. The CDR3 DNA reads TGCAGTGCTTTAGGGGGCGCGGGCACAGATACGCAGTATTTT.